The 8 T cell receptor beta chains listed next were all sequenced from one sample in a study of PD-1 blockade in classical Hodgkin lymphoma. Every patient relapsed after autologous stem cell transplantation, and brentuximab vedotin exposure varied. Clones were read by immunoSEQ multiplex PCR, and TCRdb kept only the in-frame ones, dropping some. This sample yields approximately 150,000 clones, of which under 85% are seen a single time; over 7.5% belongs to the top ten. The sample in question was peripheral blood mononuclear cells (PBMCs), obtained before the second cycle of nivolumab. All receptors derive from a human donor with classical Hodgkin lymphoma.

The CDR3 region is CASSQAGTVNYGYTF. The CDR3 nucleotides are TGTGCCAGCAGTCAGGCCGGGACAGTCAACTATGGCTACACCTTC. V and J are TRBV28 and TRBJ1-2; 7 bases are shared with TRBD1. The CDR3 has 15 residues. Germline CDR1 is MDHEN and CDR2 is SYDVKM. V trimming: 5 bases; J trimming: 2 bases; junction bases outside the gene matches: 8.

This clone appeared many times. The chain carries TRBV10-1 and TRBJ2-3; 10 bases agree with TRBD2. V lost 6 bases and J lost 2; bases outside the gene matches: 8. Germline-derived CDR1 and CDR2 are WNHNN and SYGVQD (reference sequence). CDR3 length equals 16 residues. In DNA, the CDR3 is TGCGCCAGCAGGGCCCCAGCGGGGGGGGTCACAGATACGCAGTATTTT. The encoded protein is CASRAPAGGVTDTQYF.

The chain carries TRBV19 and TRBJ1-1, with 9 bases fitting TRBD1. Germline CDR1 and CDR2: LNHDA and SQIVND (reference sequence). The CDR3 loop spans 16 amino acids. Losses at the gene ends were 5 bases for V and 0 bases for J; bases not matched to a gene: 7. This CDR3 is CASSSGQGRVNTEAFF. The CDR3 DNA reads as TGTGCCAGTAGTTCGGGACAGGGAAGAGTGAACACTGAAGCTTTCTTT.

The chain uses TRBV6-6 and TRBJ2-7; 7 positions match TRBD1. Germline V gene sequence: CDR1 MNHNY, CDR2 SVGAGI (reference sequence). V shed 6 bases and J 7 bases; nucleotides not matched to a gene: 12. The CDR3 is 14 amino acids. The DNA for the CDR3 is TGTGCCAGCAGATCCCCGGGACAGTTCCGTGAGCAGTACTTC. Protein sequence: CASRSPGQFREQYF.

The genes are TRBV4-3 and TRBJ2-7; no clear D gene. CDR1 LGHNA and CDR2 YSLEER come from the germline V gene. This CDR3 contains 13 residues. V lost 0 bases, J lost 5 bases, and 8 bases lay in between. CDR3 in amino acids: CASSQEFRDEQYF. CDR3 bases: TGCGCCAGCAGCCAAGAATTCCGGGACGAGCAGTACTTC.

This chain links TRBV6-5 with TRBJ1-2; D ambiguous. Trimming took off 6 bases at V and 4 bases at J, with 3 bases between the two ends. CDR1 is MNHEY, CDR2 SVGAGI, per germline. This CDR3 contains 10 residues. CDR3 region: CASSSYGYTF. CDR3 DNA: TGTGCCAGCAGCTCCTATGGCTACACCTTC.

Of note for this clone: Within the sample, other DNA sequences also encode this same CDR3. The chain uses TRBV18 and TRBJ1-5, with D unclear. With 5 bases removed from V and 4 bases from J, the gap between germline ends came to 12 bases. The CDR3 spans 14 residues. Per the germline V gene, CDR1 is KGHSH and CDR2 is LQKENI. CDR3 nucleotides: TGTGCCAGCTCATCCGGTGGGAGAAATCAGCCCCAGCATTTT. Translation gives CASSSGGRNQPQHF.

The gene calls are TRBV28 and TRBJ1-2, with 9 nucleotides matching TRBD1. V shed 6 bases and J 5 bases; nucleotides not matched to a gene: 4. The CDR3 runs 13 residues. CDR1 and CDR2 from the germline V gene are MDHEN and SYDVKM. CDR3 DNA sequence: TGTGCCAGCAGCCTGGGACAGGGTTATGGCTACACCTTC. Its translation: CASSLGQGYGYTF.